The entry below gives a single TCR beta chain sequence along with its context. Its antigen is undetermined. The CDR3 totals 15 residues. Trimming took off 3 bases at V and 3 bases at J, with 13 bases between the two ends. Germline CDR1 and CDR2: LNHDA and SQIVND (reference sequence). The study ran its PCR with 60 Vbeta and 13 Jbeta primers. Using immunoSEQ multiplex PCR, the repertoire was profiled, and TCRdb retains in-frame clones only, with some absent. The sample contains 120,000 to 150,000 clones, 80% to 85% of which appear only once. The sample originates from a study of cytomegalovirus exposure and HLA in healthy donors. Study-wide points: The authors excluded some V segments, including TRBV6-2 and TRBV6-3, as indistinguishable.

Healthy bone marrow donors formed the donor group. The receptor was derived from a woman in her thirties in good health and CMV-seronegative. The chain has TRBV19 and TRBJ2-3; perhaps TRBD2 as D (5 bases). Input material: PBMCs. As DNA, the CDR3 is TGTGCCAGTAGTATGCAGTCGACTACTACAGATACGCAGTATTTT. Protein product: CASSMQSTTTDTQYF.